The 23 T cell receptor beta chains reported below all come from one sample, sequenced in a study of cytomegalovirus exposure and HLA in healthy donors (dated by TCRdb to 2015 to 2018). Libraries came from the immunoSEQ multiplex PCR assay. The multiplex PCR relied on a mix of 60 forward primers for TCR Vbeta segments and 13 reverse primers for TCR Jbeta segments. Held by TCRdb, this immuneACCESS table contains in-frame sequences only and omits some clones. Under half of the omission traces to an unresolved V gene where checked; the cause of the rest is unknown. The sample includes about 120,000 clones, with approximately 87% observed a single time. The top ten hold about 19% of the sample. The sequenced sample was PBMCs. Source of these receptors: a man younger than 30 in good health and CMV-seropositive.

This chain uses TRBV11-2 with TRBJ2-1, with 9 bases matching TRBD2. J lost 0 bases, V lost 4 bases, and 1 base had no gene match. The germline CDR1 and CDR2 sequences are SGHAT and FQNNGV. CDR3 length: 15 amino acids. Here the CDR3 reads CASSSSGDSYNEQFF. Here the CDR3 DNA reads TGTGCCAGCAGCTCTAGCGGGGACTCCTACAATGAGCAGTTCTTC.

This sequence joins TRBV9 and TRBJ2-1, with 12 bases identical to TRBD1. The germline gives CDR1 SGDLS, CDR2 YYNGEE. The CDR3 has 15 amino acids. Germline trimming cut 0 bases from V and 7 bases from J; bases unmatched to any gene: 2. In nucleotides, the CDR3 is TGTGCCAGCAGCGTAGGGGACAGGGGGCTTAATGAGCAGTTCTTC. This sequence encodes CASSVGDRGLNEQFF. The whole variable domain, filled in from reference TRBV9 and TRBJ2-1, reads DSGVTQTPKHLITATGQRVTLRCSPRSGDLSVYWYQQSLDQGLQFLIQYYNGEERAKGNILERFSAQQFPDLHSELNLSSLELGDSALYFCASSVGDRGLNEQFFGPGTRLTVL.

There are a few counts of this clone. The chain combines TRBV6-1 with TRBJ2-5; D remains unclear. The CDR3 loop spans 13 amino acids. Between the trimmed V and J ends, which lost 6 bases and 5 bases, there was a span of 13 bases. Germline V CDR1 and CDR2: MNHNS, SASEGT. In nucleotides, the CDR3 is TGTGCCAGCAGGCGCAATAAGGAGGAGACCCAGTACTTC. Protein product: CASRRNKEETQYF.

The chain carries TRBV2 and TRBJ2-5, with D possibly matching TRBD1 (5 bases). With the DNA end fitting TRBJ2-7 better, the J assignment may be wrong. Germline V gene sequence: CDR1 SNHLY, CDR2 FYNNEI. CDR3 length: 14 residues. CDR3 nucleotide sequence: TGTGCCAGCAGTAAGACAGCCTCGATCTACGAGCAGTACTTC. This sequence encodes CASSKTASIYEQYF.

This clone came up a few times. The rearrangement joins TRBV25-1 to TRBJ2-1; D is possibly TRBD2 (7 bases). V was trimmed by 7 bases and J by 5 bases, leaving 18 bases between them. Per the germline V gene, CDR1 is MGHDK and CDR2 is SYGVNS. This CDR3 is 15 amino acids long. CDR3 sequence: CASTATRGGDNEQFF. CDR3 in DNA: TGTGCCAGCACCGCCACCAGGGGAGGGGACAATGAGCAGTTCTTC.

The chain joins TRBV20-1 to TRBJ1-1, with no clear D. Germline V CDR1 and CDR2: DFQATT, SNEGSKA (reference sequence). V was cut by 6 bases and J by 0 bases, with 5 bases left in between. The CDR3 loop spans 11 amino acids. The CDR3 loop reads CSADMNTEAFF. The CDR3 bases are TGCAGTGCCGACATGAACACTGAAGCTTTCTTT.

CDR3 bases: TGTGCCAGTAGTCACGGGTGGAACTACGAGCAGTACTTC. Protein: CASSHGWNYEQYF. The chain joins TRBV19 to TRBJ2-7; no definite D call. Per germline, CDR1 LNHDA and CDR2 SQIVND (reference sequence). V was trimmed by 5 bases and J by 3 bases, leaving 11 bases between them. CDR3 length: 13 residues.

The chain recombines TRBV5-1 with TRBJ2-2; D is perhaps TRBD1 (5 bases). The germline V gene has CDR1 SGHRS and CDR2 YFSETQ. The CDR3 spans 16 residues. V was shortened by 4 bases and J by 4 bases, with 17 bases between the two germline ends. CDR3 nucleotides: TGCGCCAGCAGCCTCTTACAGGCCTATTCCACCGGGGAGCTGTTTTTT. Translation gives CASSLLQAYSTGELFF.

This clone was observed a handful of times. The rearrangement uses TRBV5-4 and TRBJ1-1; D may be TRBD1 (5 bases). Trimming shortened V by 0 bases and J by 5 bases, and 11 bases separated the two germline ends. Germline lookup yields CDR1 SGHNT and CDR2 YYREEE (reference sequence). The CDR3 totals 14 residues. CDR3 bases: TGTGCCAGCAGCTTGGCCACAGGCGTGACTGAAGCTTTCTTT. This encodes CASSLATGVTEAFF.

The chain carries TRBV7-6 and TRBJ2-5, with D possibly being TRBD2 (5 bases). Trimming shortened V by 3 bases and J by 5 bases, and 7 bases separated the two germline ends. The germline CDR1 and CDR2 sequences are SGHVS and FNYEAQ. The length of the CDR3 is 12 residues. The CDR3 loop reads CASSLGEETQYF. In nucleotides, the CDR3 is TGTGCCAGCAGCTTGGGAGAGGAGACCCAGTACTTC.

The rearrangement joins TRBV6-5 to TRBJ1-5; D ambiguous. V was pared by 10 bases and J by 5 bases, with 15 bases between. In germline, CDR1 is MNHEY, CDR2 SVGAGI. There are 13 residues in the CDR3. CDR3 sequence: CATRRGFDQPQHF. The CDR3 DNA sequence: TGTGCCACCCGGCGAGGGTTTGATCAGCCCCAGCATTTT.

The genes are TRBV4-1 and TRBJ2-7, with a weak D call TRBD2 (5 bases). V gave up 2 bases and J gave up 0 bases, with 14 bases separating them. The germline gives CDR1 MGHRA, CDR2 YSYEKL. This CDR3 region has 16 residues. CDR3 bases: TGCGCCAGCAGCCAACTCTGGACTGCTAGCTCCTACGAGCAGTACTTC. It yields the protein CASSQLWTASSYEQYF.

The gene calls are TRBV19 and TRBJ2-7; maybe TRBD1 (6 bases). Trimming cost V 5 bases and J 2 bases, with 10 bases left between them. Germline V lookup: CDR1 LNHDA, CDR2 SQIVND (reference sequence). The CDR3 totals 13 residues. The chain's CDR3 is CASSRTVTYEQYF. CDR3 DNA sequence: TGTGCCAGTAGTCGGACAGTTACCTACGAGCAGTACTTC. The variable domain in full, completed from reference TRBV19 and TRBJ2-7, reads DGGITQSPKYLFRKEGQNVTLSCEQNLNHDAMYWYRQDPGQGLRLIYYSQIVNDFQKGDIAEGYSVSREKKESFPLTVTSAQKNPTAFYLCASSRTVTYEQYFGPGTRLTVT.

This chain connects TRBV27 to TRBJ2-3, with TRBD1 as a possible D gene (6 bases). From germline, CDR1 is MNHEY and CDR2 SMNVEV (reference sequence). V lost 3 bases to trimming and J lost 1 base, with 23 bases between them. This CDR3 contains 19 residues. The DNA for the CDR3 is TGTGCCAGCAGTTTCGCGCAGGGGACCTACCTCGAGGGCACAGATACGCAGTATTTT. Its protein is CASSFAQGTYLEGTDTQYF.

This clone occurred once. CDR3 in DNA: TGTGCCAGTAGTAGCCCTCCGTGGGGAGATGAGCAGTTCTTC. Its translation is CASSSPPWGDEQFF. The chain employs TRBV19 and TRBJ2-1; D is perhaps TRBD2 (5 bases). V shed 4 bases and J shed 8 bases, with 15 bases lying between them. The germline gives CDR1 LNHDA, CDR2 SQIVND (reference sequence). The CDR3 loop spans 14 amino acids.

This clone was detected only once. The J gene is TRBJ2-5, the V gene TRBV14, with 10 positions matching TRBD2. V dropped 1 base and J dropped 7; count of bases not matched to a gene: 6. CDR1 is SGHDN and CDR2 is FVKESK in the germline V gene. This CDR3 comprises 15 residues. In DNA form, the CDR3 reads TGTGCCAGCAGCCAAGGGGTAGCGGGGGGACGGACCCAGTACTTC. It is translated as CASSQGVAGGRTQYF.

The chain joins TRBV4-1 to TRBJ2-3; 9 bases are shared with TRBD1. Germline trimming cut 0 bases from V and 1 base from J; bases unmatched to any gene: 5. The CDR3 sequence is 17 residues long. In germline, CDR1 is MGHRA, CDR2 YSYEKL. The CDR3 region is CASSQDRDRVGTDTQYF. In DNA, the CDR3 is TGCGCCAGCAGCCAAGACCGGGACAGGGTCGGCACAGATACGCAGTATTTT.

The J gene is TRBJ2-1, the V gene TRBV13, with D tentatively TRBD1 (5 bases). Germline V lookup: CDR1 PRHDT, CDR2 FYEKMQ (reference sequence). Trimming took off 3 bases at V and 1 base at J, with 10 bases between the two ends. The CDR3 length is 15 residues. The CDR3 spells CASSFQGSSYNEQFF. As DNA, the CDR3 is TGTGCCAGCAGCTTTCAGGGTTCATCCTACAATGAGCAGTTCTTC. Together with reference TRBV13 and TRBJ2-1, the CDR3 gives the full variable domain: AAGVIQSPRHLIKEKRETATLKCYPIPRHDTVYWYQQGPGQDPQFLISFYEKMQSDKGSIPDRFSAQQFSDYHSELNMSSLELGDSALYFCASSFQGSSYNEQFFGPGTRLTVL.

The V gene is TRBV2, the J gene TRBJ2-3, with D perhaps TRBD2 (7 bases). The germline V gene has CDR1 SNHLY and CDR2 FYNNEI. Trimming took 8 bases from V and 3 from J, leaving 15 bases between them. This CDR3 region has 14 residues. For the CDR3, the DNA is TGTGCCAGCCGCGAGGGGAGGGGGACAGATACGCAGTATTTT. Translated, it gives CASREGRGTDTQYF.

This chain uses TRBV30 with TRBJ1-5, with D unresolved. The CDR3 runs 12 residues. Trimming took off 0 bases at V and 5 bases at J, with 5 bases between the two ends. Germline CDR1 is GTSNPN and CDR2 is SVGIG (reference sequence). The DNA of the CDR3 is TGTGCCTGGAGTGTCGGAGATCAGCCCCAGCATTTT. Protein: CAWSVGDQPQHF.

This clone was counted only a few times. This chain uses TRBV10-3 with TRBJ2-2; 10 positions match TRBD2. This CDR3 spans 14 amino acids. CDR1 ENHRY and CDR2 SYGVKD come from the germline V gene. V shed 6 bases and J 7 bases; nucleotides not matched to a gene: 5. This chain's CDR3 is CAIRGSGGNGELFF. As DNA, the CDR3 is TGTGCCATCAGAGGTAGCGGGGGGAACGGGGAGCTGTTTTTT.

CDR3 in amino acids: CASSVTGNTIYF. Here the CDR3 DNA reads TGTGCCAGCAGCGTAACTGGAAACACCATATATTTT. The gene calls are TRBV2 and TRBJ1-3; D uncertain. The germline V and J ends were trimmed by 6 bases and 2 bases, with 5 bases remaining between them. The germline V gene has CDR1 SNHLY and CDR2 FYNNEI. The CDR3 is 12 residues long.

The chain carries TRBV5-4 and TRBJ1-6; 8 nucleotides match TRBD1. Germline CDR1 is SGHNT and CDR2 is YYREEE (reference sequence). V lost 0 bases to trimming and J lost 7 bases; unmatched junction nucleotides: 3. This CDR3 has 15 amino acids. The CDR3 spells CASSLGGQVNSPLHF. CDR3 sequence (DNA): TGTGCCAGCAGCTTGGGGGGACAGGTAAATTCACCCCTCCACTTT.